Listed below are T cell receptor beta chains from one sample, sequenced in a study of OX40 agonist ivuxolimab in advanced cancers. Method: immunoSEQ multiplex PCR; TCRdb's copy keeps in-frame clones and lacks some. The data contain about 60,000 clones, roughly 89% of them seen just once; the ten biggest clones take up more than 25%. The sequencing here drew on CD4+ or CD8+ T cells sorted from blood, taken in a trial of the OX40 agonist ivuxolimab. The receptors derive from an adult with an advanced solid tumor such as melanoma, head and neck, liver or kidney cancer. The CDR3 runs from the conserved cysteine through the conserved F or W.

TRBJ2-1 TRBV5-1 CASRAGGPTTNEQFF
TRBJ1-2 TRBV19 CASSINTNYGYTF
TRBJ2-1 TRBV29-1 CSVGVAGISYNEQFF
TRBJ2-1 TRBV5-1 CASSLGMTGLAGGGTYNEQFF
TRBJ2-3 TRBV5-1 CASSLTNRVNYGDTQYF
TRBJ2-5 TRBV7-9 CASSLTSGGVETQYF
TRBJ1-4 TRBV29-1 CSVEDRGREKLFF
TRBJ1-6 TRBV6-1 CASSEREHGATRDSPLHF
TRBJ1-5 TRBV12-2 CASRLLGTGPSNQPQHF
TRBJ2-5 TRBV28 CASNDLWGAGGQPAETQYF
TRBJ2-2 TRBV6-5 CASSYYGGIGELFF
TRBJ1-1 TRBV9 CASSQVGEPNTEAFF
TRBJ1-4 TRBV7-9 CAGTGLLPTNEKLFF
TRBJ1-3 TRBV19 CATGGQGPGNTIYF
TRBJ2-1 TRBV27 CASSTRTGNNEQFF
TRBJ2-3 TRBV5-4 CASSSSLRGAGDTQYF
TRBJ1-2 TRBV2 CASTVAPTLNYGYTF
TRBJ2-7 TRBV19 CASSTAGVTGEQYF
TRBJ1-6 TRBV7-2 CASSLDPGAFYNSPLHF
TRBJ1-2 TRBV2 CASRQGPTYGYTF
TRBJ1-1 TRBV19 CASTRQFEAFF
TRBJ2-1 TRBV10-3 CAIRPRSPDFEQFF
TRBJ2-1 TRBV6-5 CASATSSGRWNEQFF
TRBJ1-2 TRBV15 CATREGAGGYTF
TRBJ1-2 TRBV18 CASSPGQGFDGYTF
TRBJ2-3 TRBV28 CASRTSGQGTDTQYF
TRBJ1-5 TRBV28 CASSLRGVEPQHF
TRBJ2-7 TRBV4-1 CASSQDSTGLPYEQYF
TRBJ1-5 TRBV14 CASSQAENSNQPQHF
TRBJ1-1 TRBV5-1 CASSLGGTVMNTEAFF
TRBJ1-2 TRBV5-4 CASSFKDGNYGYTF
TRBJ2-5 TRBV18 CASSSGGLETQYF
TRBJ1-2 TRBV7-2 CASSLAGNYGYTF
TRBJ2-2 TRBV18 CASSPKGDYTGELFF
TRBJ1-5 TRBV7-2 CASSLVFGEGGQPQHF
TRBJ2-7 TRBV5-8 CASSGGTGGSSYEQYF
TRBJ1-5 TRBV30 CAWSRVGGGQPQHF
TRBJ1-2 TRBV21-1 CASSRQGIHGYTF
TRBJ2-3 TRBV5-1 CASSLGFQEDTQYF
TRBJ2-7 TRBV7-8 CASSRDTFYEQYF
TRBJ2-5 TRBV19 CASSIRTGVYGETQYF
TRBJ2-7 TRBV5-1 CAETSQGPSYEQYF